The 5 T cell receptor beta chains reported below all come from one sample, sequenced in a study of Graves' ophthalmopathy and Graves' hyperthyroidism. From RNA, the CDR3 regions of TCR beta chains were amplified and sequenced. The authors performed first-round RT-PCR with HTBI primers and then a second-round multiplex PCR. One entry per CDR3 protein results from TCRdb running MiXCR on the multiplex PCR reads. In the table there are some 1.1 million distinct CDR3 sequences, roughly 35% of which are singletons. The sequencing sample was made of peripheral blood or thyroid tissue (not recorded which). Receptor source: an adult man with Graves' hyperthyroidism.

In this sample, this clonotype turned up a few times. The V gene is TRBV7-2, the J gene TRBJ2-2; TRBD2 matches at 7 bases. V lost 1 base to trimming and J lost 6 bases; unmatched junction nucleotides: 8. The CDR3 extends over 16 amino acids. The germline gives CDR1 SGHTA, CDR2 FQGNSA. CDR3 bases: TGTGCCAGCAGCTTAGTCGGGGGGATCCAGGCCGGGGAGCTGTTTTTT. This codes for CASSLVGGIQAGELFF.

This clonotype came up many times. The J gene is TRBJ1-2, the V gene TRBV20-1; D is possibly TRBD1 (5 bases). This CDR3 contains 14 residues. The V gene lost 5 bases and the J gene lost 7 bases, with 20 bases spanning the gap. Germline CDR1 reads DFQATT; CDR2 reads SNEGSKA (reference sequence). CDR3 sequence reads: CSAVGTYRDSGYTF. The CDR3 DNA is TGCAGTGCTGTGGGAACATACCGGGACTCTGGCTACACCTTC.

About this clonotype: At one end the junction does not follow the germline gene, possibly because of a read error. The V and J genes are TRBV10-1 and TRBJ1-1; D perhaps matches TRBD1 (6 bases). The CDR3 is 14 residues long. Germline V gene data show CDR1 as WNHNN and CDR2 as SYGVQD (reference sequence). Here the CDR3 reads CASSVTGRDTEASF. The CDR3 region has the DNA TGTGCCAGCAGTGTAACAGGGAGGGACACTGAAGCTTCCTTT.

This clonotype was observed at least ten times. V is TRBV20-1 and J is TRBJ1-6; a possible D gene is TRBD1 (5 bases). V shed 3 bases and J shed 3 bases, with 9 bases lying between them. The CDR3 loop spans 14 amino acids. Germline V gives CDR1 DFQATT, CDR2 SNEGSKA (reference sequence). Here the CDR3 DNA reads TGCAGTGCTAGGCGGGACGGCTATAATTCACCCCTCCACTTT. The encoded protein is CSARRDGYNSPLHF.

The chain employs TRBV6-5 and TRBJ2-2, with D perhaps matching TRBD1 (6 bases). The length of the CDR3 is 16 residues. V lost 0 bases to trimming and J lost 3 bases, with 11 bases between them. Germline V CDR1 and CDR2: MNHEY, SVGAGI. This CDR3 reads CASSYSPGADTGELFF. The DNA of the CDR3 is TGTGCCAGCAGTTACTCCCCAGGGGCCGACACCGGGGAGCTGTTTTTT.